This T cell receptor beta chain is drawn from a study of low-dose radiotherapy and immunotherapy resistance in tumors. Study background: Individuals in Cohort 2 had 1 Gy per fraction every two weeks, adding up to 13 Gy over 26 weeks. Patients took aspirin 300 mg by mouth once daily. This continued for four cycles, starting on cycle 1 day 1. The regimen for patients comprised intravenous nivolumab 240 mg every two weeks plus intravenous ipilimumab 1 mg/kg every six weeks.

As for time point: before trial treatment. Germline V gives CDR1 MDHEN, CDR2 SYDVKM. V trimming: 6 bases; J trimming: 7 bases; junction bases outside the gene matches: 9. CDR3 length: 15 amino acids. Primers targeting TRAV and TRBV primed first-strand cDNA, covering alpha and beta chains. The PCR that amplified TCRs ran for 20 cycles, relying on a constant-region primer and a V-primer adapter. Amplification (by in vitro transcription) was performed on isolated mRNA. One entry per CDR3 protein, called by TCRdb with MiXCR from the reads. The sample has about 64,000 distinct CDR3 sequences, around a quarter seen once.

The V call is TRBV28, the J call TRBJ2-1; the match to TRBD2 covers 10 bases. The sequenced sample was PBMCs, obtained before treatment. This receptor was taken from a male donor with rectosigmoid adenocarcinoma. In nucleotides, the CDR3 is TGTGCCAGCAGCCCTACGAGCGGGGGGGGGAATGAGCAGTTCTTC. Amino acids: CASSPTSGGGNEQFF. Full variable domain (rest looked up from reference TRBV28 and TRBJ2-1): DVKVTQSSRYLVKRTGEKVFLECVQDMDHENMFWYRQDPGLGLRLIYFSYDVKMKEKGDIPEGYSVSREKKERFSLILESASTNQTSMYLCASSPTSGGGNEQFFGPGTRLTVL.